These 17 T cell receptor beta chains were sequenced from one sample in a study of cytomegalovirus exposure and HLA in healthy donors. PCR employed 60 Vbeta and 13 Jbeta primers. TCRdb's copy holds only in-frame clones and misses some; the assay was immunoSEQ multiplex PCR. Among roughly 130,000 clones listed, approximately 67% were seen once. The sequenced sample was PBMCs. The origin of the receptors is a young man in good health and CMV-seronegative.

The genes are TRBV9 and TRBJ2-7; D is ambiguous. CDR1 is SGDLS and CDR2 is YYNGEE in the germline V gene. This CDR3 is 13 amino acids long. The V and J ends lost 4 bases and 6 bases respectively, with 14 bases between them. The CDR3 sequence is CASSSPHSGEQYF. The CDR3 DNA sequence: TGTGCCAGCAGCTCACCTCATTCGGGCGAGCAGTACTTC. Combining the CDR3 with reference TRBV9 and TRBJ2-7 gives the whole variable domain DSGVTQTPKHLITATGQRVTLRCSPRSGDLSVYWYQQSLDQGLQFLIQYYNGEERAKGNILERFSAQQFPDLHSELNLSSLELGDSALYFCASSSPHSGEQYFGPGTRLTVT.

The genes are TRBV7-9 and TRBJ2-1; 9 nucleotides align to TRBD2. This CDR3 is 18 amino acids long. V shed 5 bases and J 1 base; nucleotides not matched to a gene: 12. Germline V CDR1 and CDR2: SEHNR, FQNEAQ (reference sequence). The CDR3 is CASSPGLAGGSSYNEQFF. The DNA of the CDR3 is TGTGCCAGCAGCCCGGGACTAGCAGGAGGAAGTTCCTACAATGAGCAGTTCTTC.

This sequence joins TRBV29-1 and TRBJ1-1; D not resolved. Trimming took off 4 bases at V and 1 base at J, with 10 bases between the two ends. Germline loops: CDR1 SQVTM, CDR2 ANQGSEA. The CDR3 sequence is 13 residues long. The chain's CDR3 is CSVVEVPNTEAFF. The CDR3 nucleotides are TGCAGCGTTGTCGAGGTCCCGAACACTGAAGCTTTCTTT.

This rearrangement joins TRBV19 to TRBJ2-7, with D possibly TRBD1 on 5 matching bases. Germline CDR1 reads LNHDA; CDR2 reads SQIVND (reference sequence). V shed 1 base and J shed 3 bases, with 13 bases lying between them. The CDR3 is 15 residues long. The CDR3 nucleotides read TGTGCCAGTAGTATAGTCACGACAGCCTTCTACGAGCAGTACTTC. It codes for CASSIVTTAFYEQYF.

This clone turned up a few times. This chain connects TRBV13 to TRBJ1-1; no clear D gene. The CDR3 is 13 residues long. The germline gives CDR1 PRHDT, CDR2 FYEKMQ (reference sequence). V lost 7 bases to trimming and J lost 0 bases, with 9 bases between them. The chain's CDR3 is CASNKRLNTEAFF. Here the CDR3 DNA reads TGTGCCAGCAATAAGAGATTGAACACTGAAGCTTTCTTT.

The chain employs TRBV4-2 and TRBJ1-5, with D maybe TRBD1 (6 bases). V shed 0 bases and J shed 4 bases, with 16 bases lying between them. The germline V gene has CDR1 LGHNA and CDR2 YNFKEQ. This CDR3 comprises 17 residues. CDR3 sequence: CASSQDLGQSVNQPQHF. CDR3 in DNA: TGTGCCAGCAGCCAAGATCTAGGACAGAGCGTAAATCAGCCCCAGCATTTT.

This chain connects TRBV28 to TRBJ2-3, with 12 bases aligning to TRBD2. Germline CDR1 MDHEN, CDR2 SYDVKM. The CDR3 runs to 16 residues. With V trimmed by 7 bases and J by 5 bases, 10 bases remained unmatched. CDR3 bases: TGTGCCAGCATTAGACTAGCGGGAGTAAAGGGAGATACGCAGTATTTT. Its protein product is CASIRLAGVKGDTQYF.

In DNA form, the CDR3 reads TGTGCCAGCAGTTTTTTGCCTAGCGGAGGGAGGAACAATGAGCAGTTCTTC. This encodes CASSFLPSGGRNNEQFF. The chain joins TRBV28 to TRBJ2-1; 7 bases are shared with TRBD2. The trim removed 3 bases at V and 5 bases at J, leaving 13 bases unmatched. This CDR3 has 17 amino acids. Looked up from germline, CDR1 is MDHEN and CDR2 is SYDVKM. The full variable domain, with the rest looked up from reference TRBV28 and TRBJ2-1, is DVKVTQSSRYLVKRTGEKVFLECVQDMDHENMFWYRQDPGLGLRLIYFSYDVKMKEKGDIPEGYSVSREKKERFSLILESASTNQTSMYLCASSFLPSGGRNNEQFFGPGTRLTVL.

The V and J genes are TRBV19 and TRBJ2-3, with 11 bases aligning to TRBD1. The CDR3 totals 15 residues. Germline trimming cut 6 bases from V and 4 bases from J; bases unmatched to any gene: 6. Germline CDR1 LNHDA, CDR2 SQIVND (reference sequence). CDR3 nucleotide sequence: TGTGCCAGTAGCCTGGACAGGGGGCCGGCAGATACGCAGTATTTT. Translated, it gives CASSLDRGPADTQYF.

There are a few counts of this clone. The rearrangement uses TRBV10-2 and TRBJ1-4, with no clear D. CDR3 length: 12 residues. Germline loops: CDR1 WSHSY, CDR2 SAAADI. Trimming removed 7 bases from V and 8 bases from J, with 11 bases in between. The CDR3 bases are TGCGCCAGCATGGGAGGGAGAGAAAAACTGTTTTTT. This translates into CASMGGREKLFF.

This clone was observed a few times. The chain recombines TRBV4-1 with TRBJ1-1; weak D call: TRBD1 (5 bases). The V and J ends lost 4 bases and 5 bases respectively, with 17 bases between them. This CDR3 contains 15 residues. CDR1 is MGHRA, CDR2 YSYEKL, per germline. The CDR3 nucleotides are TGCGCCAGCAGCCGGCCCCCGTCGGGGGGGACTGAAGCTTTCTTT. Encoded protein: CASSRPPSGGTEAFF.

The chain recombines TRBV19 with TRBJ1-5; the D is unclear. Germline V lookup: CDR1 LNHDA, CDR2 SQIVND (reference sequence). V lost 2 bases to trimming and J lost 5 bases, with 13 bases between them. The CDR3 has 15 residues. Written as DNA, the CDR3 is TGTGCCAGTAGTATATTTTCGGCCGGGGATCAGCCCCAGCATTTT. Amino acid sequence: CASSIFSAGDQPQHF.

The chain combines TRBV2 with TRBJ1-1; D might be TRBD1 (5 bases). V was pared by 8 bases and J by 0 bases, with 13 bases between. The CDR3 runs 14 residues. Germline lookup yields CDR1 SNHLY and CDR2 FYNNEI. The CDR3 DNA sequence: TGTGCCAGCGGGTCAGGGCCTATGAACACTGAAGCTTTCTTT. Protein product: CASGSGPMNTEAFF.

The CDR3 nucleotides are TGTGCCATCAGGGCGACAGGGGGAGGGAATCAGCCCCAGCATTTT. The encoded protein is CAIRATGGGNQPQHF. V is TRBV10-3 and J is TRBJ1-5, with TRBD1 matching over 9 bases. This CDR3 region has 15 residues. The V segment lost 6 bases and the J segment 4 bases; nucleotides outside the gene matches: 7. The germline V gene encodes CDR1 ENHRY and CDR2 SYGVKD.

The chain links TRBV6-5 to TRBJ1-2; tentative D call: TRBD1 (5 bases). In germline, CDR1 is MNHEY, CDR2 SVGAGI. This CDR3 spans 15 amino acids. The V gene lost 2 bases and the J gene lost 4 bases, with 14 bases spanning the gap. CDR3 protein: CASSYGGLQAYGYTF. The CDR3 DNA is TGTGCCAGCAGTTACGGCGGTTTACAGGCCTATGGCTACACCTTC.

The chain couples TRBV5-1 to TRBJ2-1; 7 bases fit TRBD1. This CDR3 region has 15 residues. Looked up from germline, CDR1 is SGHRS and CDR2 is YFSETQ. The V and J ends lost 4 bases and 8 bases, in that order; junction bases with no gene match: 12. In DNA form, the CDR3 reads TGCGCCAGCAGCCTGACAGGGTATGCAGTCGATGAGCAGTTCTTC. It is translated as CASSLTGYAVDEQFF.

The V gene is TRBV19, the J gene TRBJ1-1; TRBD1 matches at 8 bases. The ends lost 3 bases at V and 1 base at J; junction bases unmatched: 1. The CDR3 extends over 14 amino acids. Germline CDR1 is LNHDA and CDR2 is SQIVND (reference sequence). CDR3 protein: CASSIQGANTEAFF. For the CDR3, the DNA is TGTGCCAGTAGTATCCAGGGGGCGAACACTGAAGCTTTCTTT.